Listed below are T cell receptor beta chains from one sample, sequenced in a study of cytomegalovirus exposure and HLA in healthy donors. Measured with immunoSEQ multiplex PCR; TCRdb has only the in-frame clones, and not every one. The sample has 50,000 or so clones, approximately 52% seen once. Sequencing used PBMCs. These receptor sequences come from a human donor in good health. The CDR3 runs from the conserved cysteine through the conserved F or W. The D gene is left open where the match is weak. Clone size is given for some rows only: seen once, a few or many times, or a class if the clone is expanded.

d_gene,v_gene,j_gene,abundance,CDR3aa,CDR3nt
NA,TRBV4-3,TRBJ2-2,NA,CASSQGRGHRTNTGELFF,TGCGCCAGCAGCCAAGGGCGGGGGCATCGAACGAACACCGGGGAGCTGTTTTTT
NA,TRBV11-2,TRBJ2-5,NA,CASSLSLAVQETQYF,TGTGCCAGCAGCCTCTCACTAGCAGTCCAAGAGACCCAGTACTTC
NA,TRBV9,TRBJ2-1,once,CASSAVPGTYNEQFF,TGTGCCAGCAGCGCGGTCCCAGGGACCTACAATGAGCAGTTCTTC
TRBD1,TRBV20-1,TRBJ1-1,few,CSASGQGEAFF,TGCAGTGCCTCTGGACAGGGGGAGGCTTTCTTT
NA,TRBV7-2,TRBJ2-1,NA,CASSFGQFNEQFF,TGTGCCAGCAGCTTTGGACAGTTCAATGAGCAGTTCTTC
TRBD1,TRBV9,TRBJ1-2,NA,CASSSQGRNYGYTF,TGTGCCAGCAGCTCACAGGGGCGGAACTATGGCTACACCTTC
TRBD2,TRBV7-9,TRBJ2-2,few,CASSWKAGENTGELFF,TGTGCCAGCAGCTGGAAAGCGGGGGAGAACACCGGGGAGCTGTTTTTT
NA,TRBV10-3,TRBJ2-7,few,CASSSTGSSYEQYF,TGTGCCAGCAGTTCCACAGGGAGCTCCTACGAGCAGTACTTC
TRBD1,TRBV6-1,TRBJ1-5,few,CASGQGLTHQPQHF,TGTGCCAGCGGACAGGGGTTAACCCATCAGCCCCAGCATTTT
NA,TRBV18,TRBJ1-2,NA,CASSPARGEGYTF,TGTGCCAGCTCACCAGCCCGGGGAGAAGGCTACACCTTC
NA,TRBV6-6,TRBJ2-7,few,CASSYQGKFYEQYF,TGTGCCAGCAGTTACCAGGGAAAGTTCTACGAGCAGTACTTC
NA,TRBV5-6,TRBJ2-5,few,CASSLVDFNEEETQYF,TGTGCCAGCAGCTTGGTCGACTTCAATGAGGAAGAGACCCAGTACTTC
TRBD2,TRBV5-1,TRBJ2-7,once,CASSFLTSGVVEQYF,TGCGCCAGCAGCTTTCTGACTAGCGGGGTAGTCGAGCAGTACTTC
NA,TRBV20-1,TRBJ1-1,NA,CSARVLPEAFF,TGCAGTGCTAGAGTGCTACCTGAAGCTTTCTTT
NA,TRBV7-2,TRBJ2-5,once,CASSLGGSQETQYF,TGTGCCAGCAGCTTAGGGGGCAGTCAGGAGACCCAGTACTTC
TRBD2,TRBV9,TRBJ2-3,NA,CASSGGSSSTDTQYF,TGTGCCAGCTCGGGGGGTTCGTCAAGCACAGATACGCAGTATTTT
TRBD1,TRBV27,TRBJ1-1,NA,CAARQGLGEAFF,TGTGCCGCCCGACAGGGGTTGGGTGAAGCTTTCTTT
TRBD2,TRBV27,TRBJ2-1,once,CASSPTGLAKPNEQFF,TGTGCCAGCAGTCCCACAGGACTAGCCAAGCCCAATGAGCAGTTCTTC
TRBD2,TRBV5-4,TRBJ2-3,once,CASSPRTSVADTQYF,TGTGCCAGCAGCCCAAGGACTAGCGTCGCAGATACGCAGTATTTT
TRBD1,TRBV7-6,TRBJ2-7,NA,CASSLGTGSEEQYF,TGTGCCAGCAGCCTCGGGACAGGGAGTGAAGAGCAGTACTTC
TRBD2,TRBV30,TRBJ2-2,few,CAWSGAGGGTGELFF,TGTGCCTGGAGTGGGGCGGGGGGGGGCACCGGGGAGCTGTTTTTT
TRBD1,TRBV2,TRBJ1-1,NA,CASRTRQGGGTEAFF,TGTGCCAGCAGAACCCGTCAGGGGGGAGGAACTGAAGCTTTCTTT
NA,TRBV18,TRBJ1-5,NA,CASSKTGNSNQPQHF,TGTGCCAGCTCGAAGACGGGAAATAGCAATCAGCCCCAGCATTTT
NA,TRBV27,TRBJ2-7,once,CASSLRGREQYF,TGTGCCAGCAGCCTCAGGGGTCGCGAGCAGTACTTC
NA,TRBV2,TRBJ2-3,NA,CASIQGGDTQYF,TGTGCCAGCATCCAGGGGGGTGATACGCAGTATTTT
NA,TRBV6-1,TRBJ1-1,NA,CASRIEPRGEAFF,TGTGCCAGCCGAATCGAGCCCCGAGGTGAAGCTTTCTTT
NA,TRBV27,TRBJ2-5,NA,CASGWGEGETQYF,TGTGCCAGTGGTTGGGGGGAAGGCGAGACCCAGTACTTC
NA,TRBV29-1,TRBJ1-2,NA,CSVEGREDYGYTF,TGCAGCGTTGAGGGCAGGGAAGACTATGGCTACACCTTC
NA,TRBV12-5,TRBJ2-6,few,CASLGAGSGANVLTF,TGTGCTAGTCTGGGGGCAGGGAGTGGGGCCAACGTCCTGACTTTC
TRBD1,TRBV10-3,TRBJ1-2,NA,CAISESVDRGFNNYGYPF,TGTGCCATCAGTGAGTCGGTCGACAGGGGGTTTAATAACTATGGCTACCCCTTC
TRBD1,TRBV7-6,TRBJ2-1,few,CASSPTGGSGNEQFF,TGTGCCAGCAGCCCTACAGGGGGTTCCGGCAATGAGCAGTTCTTC